Each of the 14 T cell receptor beta chains below was sequenced from the same sample in a study of response to subunit inactivated influenza vaccine. TCRdb analysed the RT-PCR reads with MiXCR anew, one entry per CDR3 protein. Of about half a million distinct CDR3 sequences in the sample, 9.5% to 12% were seen once. The material was PBMCs from blood, obtained 40 to 50 days after vaccination. These receptors were taken from a man aged 50 to 59 who received an inactivated influenza vaccine.

The chain links TRBV7-9 to TRBJ2-1, with 8 bases lining up with TRBD2. Per the germline V gene, CDR1 is SEHNR and CDR2 is FQNEAQ (reference sequence). V dropped 7 bases and J dropped 6; count of bases not matched to a gene: 14. CDR3 length: 16 amino acids. CDR3 in amino acids: CASIPLWTGGLNEQFF. CDR3 sequence (DNA): TGTGCCAGCATCCCACTATGGACGGGGGGGCTCAATGAGCAGTTCTTC.

The chain carries TRBV20-1 and TRBJ2-1; D possibly corresponds to TRBD1 (7 bases). The CDR3 is 18 residues long. The ends were cut back, 2 bases at V and 7 bases at J, with 27 bases in the middle. CDR1 is DFQATT, CDR2 SNEGSKA, per germline (reference sequence). CDR3 region: CSARPLNFRDWGQNEQFF. CDR3 nucleotides: TGCAGTGCTAGACCATTAAATTTCCGGGACTGGGGACAGAATGAGCAGTTCTTC.

The V and J genes are TRBV29-1 and TRBJ2-3; the D call may be TRBD1 or TRBD2 (5 bases each). This CDR3 has 14 amino acids. V gave up 5 bases and J gave up 2 bases, with 14 bases separating them. The germline V gene has CDR1 SQVTM and CDR2 ANQGSEA. Written as DNA, the CDR3 is TGCAGCGTTCCCGGTGGGGGAAACACAGATACGCAGTATTTT. This gives the protein CSVPGGGNTDTQYF.

In this sample, this clonotype turned up many times. One end of the junction is discordant with germline, which a read error may explain. The chain has TRBV29-1 and TRBJ1-2, with a possible D match to TRBD1 (6 bases). The CDR3 sequence is 12 residues long. Germline-derived CDR1 and CDR2 are SQVTM and ANQGSEA. As DNA, the CDR3 is TGCAGCGGGGGGTTCAATGCCGGGACACCCTACTTC. It yields the protein CSGGFNAGTPYF.

This clonotype came up a few times. The V call is TRBV12-3 or TRBV12-4, the J call TRBJ2-3; D is possibly TRBD1 or TRBD2 (5 bases each). V was shortened by 0 bases and J by 2 bases, with 9 bases between the two germline ends. The CDR3 contains 15 residues. CDR3 coding DNA: TGTGCCAGCAGTTTAGCCGGGGCAACCACAGATACGCAGTATTTT. Translation: CASSLAGATTDTQYF.

To note about this clonotype: The junction departs from the called germline gene at one end, perhaps through a read error. The rearrangement links TRBV7-2 to TRBJ2-4, with a weak D call TRBD1 (6 bases). From germline, CDR1 is SGHTA and CDR2 FQGNSA. The length of the CDR3 is 16 residues. CDR3 sequence reads: CASSLDRSLAKNTQYF. The DNA for the CDR3 is TGTGCCAGCAGCCTCGACAGGAGTCTAGCCAAAAACACTCAGTACTTC.

The V and J genes are TRBV7-9 and TRBJ2-1, with TRBD2 matching 12 bases. The germline V gene encodes CDR1 SEHNR and CDR2 FQNEAQ (reference sequence). CDR3 length: 14 residues. The J segment lost 8 bases and the V segment lost 5 bases, leaving 4 bases of the junction unmatched. The CDR3 DNA is TGTGCCAGCAGCCCGGGACTAGCGGGTGATGAGCAGTTCTTC. Its protein product is CASSPGLAGDEQFF.

V is TRBV4-2 and J is TRBJ1-5, with D uncertain. This CDR3 is 16 amino acids long. CDR1 is LGHNA, CDR2 YNFKEQ, per germline. Trimming removed 3 bases from V and 5 bases from J, with 17 bases in between. CDR3: CASSQTWGTPDQPQHF. In DNA form, the CDR3 reads TGTGCCAGCAGCCAGACCTGGGGAACACCCGATCAGCCCCAGCATTTT.

The chain carries TRBV7-8 and TRBJ1-3; D unclear. The germline V gene encodes CDR1 SGHVS and CDR2 FQNEAQ. CDR3 size: 17 residues. V lost 0 bases, J lost 4 bases, and 16 bases lay in between. CDR3 sequence (DNA): TGTGCCAGCAGCTTAGCGCCCCCGATCTCCCCCGGAAACACCATATATTTT. Translation: CASSLAPPISPGNTIYF.

J is TRBJ1-5 and V is TRBV11-2, with 8 nucleotides matching TRBD1. CDR3 size: 15 residues. CDR1 and CDR2 from the germline V gene are SGHAT and FQNNGV. V shed 4 bases, J shed 5 bases, and the junction held 7 bases outside the gene matches. CDR3 in DNA: TGTGCCAGCAGCTCAGGGACAGGTCGGCATCAGCCCCAGCATTTT. It specifies CASSSGTGRHQPQHF.

V and J are TRBV7-2 and TRBJ1-5; no reliable D call. CDR3 length: 15 residues. The germline V gene encodes CDR1 SGHTA and CDR2 FQGNSA. V dropped 2 bases and J dropped 2 bases, with 10 bases sitting between them. Written as DNA, the CDR3 is TGTGCCAGCAGCTTAACAGCAGGTGGCAATCAGCCCCAGCATTTT. Translating it yields CASSLTAGGNQPQHF.

Many counts were recorded for this clonotype. V gene TRBV11-3 combines with J gene TRBJ2-2; TRBD1 matches 7 bases. The CDR3 is 17 amino acids. V gave up 5 bases and J gave up 0 bases; unmatched junction bases: 9. In germline, CDR1 is SGHNT, CDR2 YENEEA. CDR3 DNA sequence: TGTGCCAGCAGCCGACCTCGGGACAGCCCGAACACCGGGGAGCTGTTTTTT. Translated: CASSRPRDSPNTGELFF.

The gene calls are TRBV18 and TRBJ1-1; no reliable D call. The CDR3 is 14 residues long. Germline V CDR1 and CDR2: KGHSH, LQKENI. V shed 1 base and J shed 6 bases, with 12 bases lying between them. The CDR3 DNA is TGTGCCAGCTCACCACAGGAAGGGAGCGCTGAAGCTTTCTTT. This encodes CASSPQEGSAEAFF.

The table lists this clonotype with a few counts. The chain employs TRBV27 and TRBJ2-7; weak D call: TRBD2 (6 bases). V was clipped by 5 bases and J by 3 bases, with 20 bases between them. Germline V lookup: CDR1 MNHEY, CDR2 SMNVEV (reference sequence). The CDR3 runs to 16 residues. CDR3 sequence: CASSLESGTYFYEQYF. CDR3 nucleotides: TGTGCCAGCAGTCTAGAATCCGGGACTTACTTCTACGAGCAGTACTTC.